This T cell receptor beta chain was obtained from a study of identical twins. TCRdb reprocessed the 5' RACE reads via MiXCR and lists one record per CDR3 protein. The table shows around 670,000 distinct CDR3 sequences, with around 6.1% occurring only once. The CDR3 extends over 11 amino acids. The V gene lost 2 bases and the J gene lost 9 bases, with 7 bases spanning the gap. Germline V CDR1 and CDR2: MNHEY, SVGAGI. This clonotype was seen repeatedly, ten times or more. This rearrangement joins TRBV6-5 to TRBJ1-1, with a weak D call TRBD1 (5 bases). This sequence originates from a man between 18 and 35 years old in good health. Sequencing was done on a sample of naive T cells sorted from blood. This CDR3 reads CASSYGGKAFF. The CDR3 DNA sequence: TGTGCCAGCAGTTACGGGGGAAAAGCTTTCTTT.